Presented here are 18 T cell receptor beta chains from one specimen sequenced in a study of identical twins. TCRdb fed the 5' RACE reads into MiXCR, producing one record per CDR3 protein. The sample has 120,000 to 150,000 distinct CDR3 sequences; around 3.5% are singletons. Sequenced material: memory T cells sorted from blood. These receptors all come from a man aged 18 to 30 in good health.

This clonotype was seen repeatedly, ten times or more. The chain links TRBV6-2 or TRBV6-3 to TRBJ1-5, with 7 bases matching TRBD1. V dropped 0 bases and J dropped 7; count of bases not matched to a gene: 12. Germline values: CDR1 MNHEY, CDR2 SVGEGT. The CDR3 has 17 residues. CDR3 residues: CASSYSSIKGARQPQHF. The CDR3 DNA reads as TGTGCCAGCAGTTACTCGAGCATAAAGGGGGCCCGGCAGCCCCAGCATTTT.

As for this clonotype: A read error is possible here, since a much larger clone lies one base away. The rearrangement uses TRBV7-2 and TRBJ2-3; a weak D match, TRBD2 (5 bases). This CDR3 spans 15 amino acids. Germline V gene sequence: CDR1 SGHTA, CDR2 FQGNSA. This CDR3 is CDSSLLGEVTDTQYF. The DNA of the CDR3 is TGTGACAGCAGCTTACTGGGAGAAGTAACAGATACGCAGTATTTT.

There are a few counts of this clonotype. The CDR3 reads CSAREWVAGGSTQYF. The CDR3 DNA is TGCAGTGCTAGAGAGTGGGTAGCGGGAGGATCGACCCAGTACTTC. The chain joins TRBV20-1 to TRBJ2-5; TRBD2 agrees at 10 bases. CDR1 is DFQATT and CDR2 is SNEGSKA in the germline V gene (reference sequence). After removal of 0 bases from V and 7 bases from J, the junction contained 8 bases not matched to a gene. The CDR3 length is 15 residues.

The sample holds many counts of this clonotype. The rearrangement joins TRBV18 to TRBJ1-1; D not certain. Germline V gene data show CDR1 as KGHSH and CDR2 as LQKENI. V was shortened by 3 bases and J by 1 base, with 12 bases between the two germline ends. CDR3 length: 15 residues. The CDR3 DNA reads TGTGCCAGCTCACCTCAGAGACCCAGGAACACTGAAGCTTTCTTT. Its translation is CASSPQRPRNTEAFF. The full variable domain, in which reference TRBV18 and TRBJ1-1 provide the parts outside the CDR3, is NAGVMQNPRHLVRRRGQEARLRCSPMKGHSHVYWYRQLPEEGLKFMVYLQKENIIDESGMPKERFSAEFPKEGPSILRIQQVVRGDSAAYFCASSPQRPRNTEAFFGQGTRLTVV.

This clonotype was counted at least ten times. The chain carries TRBV5-8 and TRBJ2-3, with 11 bases identical to TRBD2. The CDR3 is 15 amino acids. Germline loops: CDR1 SGHTS, CDR2 YDEGEE. Trimming cost V 4 bases and J 4 bases; bases outside gene matches: 5. CDR3 sequence (DNA): TGTGCCAGCAGCATAACTAGCGGGAGTGCAGATACGCAGTATTTT. Protein sequence: CASSITSGSADTQYF.

This clonotype has a count of ten or more. The chain uses TRBV7-9 and TRBJ2-7; no definite D call. The germline gives CDR1 SEHNR, CDR2 FQNEAQ (reference sequence). The CDR3 runs to 16 residues. Trimming took 6 bases from V and 4 from J, leaving 22 bases between them. The CDR3 DNA is TGTGCCAGCAGTCCCCACCGGGCCGACGGCACTTACGAGCAGTACTTC. This sequence encodes CASSPHRADGTYEQYF.

This clonotype was counted at least ten times. This sequence joins TRBV5-1 and TRBJ2-1; 7 positions match TRBD2. V shed 4 bases and J 6 bases; nucleotides not matched to a gene: 13. The CDR3 loop spans 16 amino acids. CDR1 is SGHRS and CDR2 is YFSETQ in the germline V gene. CDR3 sequence: CASSETIRLALNEQFF. DNA of the CDR3: TGCGCCAGCAGCGAGACCATTAGACTAGCTCTCAATGAGCAGTTCTTC.

This clonotype was found many times. V gene TRBV7-9 combines with J gene TRBJ1-5; perhaps TRBD1 as D (6 bases). This CDR3 comprises 17 residues. Between the trimmed V and J ends, which lost 4 bases and 1 base, there was a span of 17 bases. Germline CDR1 reads SEHNR; CDR2 reads FQNEAQ (reference sequence). The CDR3 nucleotides read TGTGCCAGCAGCTACTGGGGGGGCACAGGGAGCAATCAGCCCCAGCATTTT. This codes for CASSYWGGTGSNQPQHF.

This clonotype was seen ten or more times. This sequence joins TRBV5-1 and TRBJ2-1; 10 bases agree with TRBD1. The length of the CDR3 is 15 residues. The germline V gene encodes CDR1 SGHRS and CDR2 YFSETQ. J was trimmed by 4 bases and V by 4 bases; bases with no gene match: 5. Written as DNA, the CDR3 is TGCGCCAGCAGCGGACAGGGGGAATCATACAATGAGCAGTTCTTC. Protein: CASSGQGESYNEQFF.

In its sample, this clonotype was seen many times. The chain carries TRBV3-1 and TRBJ2-5; a weak D match, TRBD2 (6 bases). There are 15 residues in the CDR3. The V and J ends lost 4 bases and 4 bases respectively, with 16 bases between them. Germline V gene sequence: CDR1 LGHDT, CDR2 YNNKEL (reference sequence). The CDR3 nucleotides read TGTGCCAGCAGCCCGGAGGGAGGAAGGTTAGAGACCCAGTACTTC. Protein: CASSPEGGRLETQYF.

This clonotype was found many times. In nucleotides, the CDR3 is TGCAGTGCTAGGTACCTTGGCGAGCAGTACTTC. Its translation is CSARYLGEQYF. The rearrangement uses TRBV20-1 and TRBJ2-7; D remains unclear. V lost 3 bases and J lost 6, with 9 bases in between. CDR3 size: 11 residues. Per the germline V gene, CDR1 is DFQATT and CDR2 is SNEGSKA (reference sequence).

For this clonotype: It may be a read error: a sequence one base away is much more abundant. The chain employs TRBV20-1 and TRBJ1-5, with 9 bases aligning to TRBD1. Germline V CDR1 and CDR2: DFQATT, SNEGSKA (reference sequence). Unmatched junction bases numbered 5, after V lost 3 bases and J lost 5 bases. CDR3 length: 14 amino acids. The CDR3 bases are TGCAGTGCTAGGGTCTGGGACAGGGATCAGCCCCAGCATTTT. This sequence encodes CSARVWDRDQPQHF.

This clonotype was picked up many times. The chain links TRBV28 to TRBJ2-3; D is unresolved. The germline gives CDR1 MDHEN, CDR2 SYDVKM. The CDR3 has 12 residues. Trimming removed 1 base from V and 11 bases from J, with 10 bases in between. As DNA, the CDR3 is TGTGCCAGCAGTTTATTTCGGCATGAGCAGTATTTT. Translated, it gives CASSLFRHEQYF.

This clonotype was detected many times. V gene TRBV5-6 combines with J gene TRBJ2-2; D is unresolved. This CDR3 has 12 residues. V dropped 2 bases and J dropped 6 bases, with 5 bases sitting between them. From germline, CDR1 is SGHDT and CDR2 YYEEEE. The CDR3, as DNA: TGTGCCAGCAGCTTTTATTCCGGGGAGCTGTTTTTT. Translating it yields CASSFYSGELFF.

This clonotype has at least ten counts. The rearrangement uses TRBV9 and TRBJ2-2; the match to TRBD1 covers 8 bases. CDR3 size: 16 residues. Germline loops: CDR1 SGDLS, CDR2 YYNGEE. Trimming at V came to 0 bases and at J to 1 base, leaving 2 bases not matched to a gene. In nucleotides, the CDR3 is TGTGCCAGCAGCGTAGGGACAGGGAGGAACACCGGGGAGCTGTTTTTT. Translating gives CASSVGTGRNTGELFF.

At least ten counts were recorded for this clonotype. The V gene is TRBV28, the J gene TRBJ2-5; D unclear. Between the trimmed V and J ends, which lost 3 bases and 6 bases, there was a span of 11 bases. In germline, CDR1 is MDHEN, CDR2 SYDVKM. The CDR3 has 13 residues. This chain's CDR3 is CASSFIGRQTQYF. The CDR3 DNA follows: TGTGCCAGCAGTTTCATCGGACGGCAGACCCAGTACTTC. Complete variable domain (other parts from reference TRBV28 and TRBJ2-5): DVKVTQSSRYLVKRTGEKVFLECVQDMDHENMFWYRQDPGLGLRLIYFSYDVKMKEKGDIPEGYSVSREKKERFSLILESASTNQTSMYLCASSFIGRQTQYFGPGTRLLVL.

This clonotype appeared a few times. The genes are TRBV5-6 and TRBJ2-2, with 10 bases that match TRBD2. Germline V gene data show CDR1 as SGHDT and CDR2 as YYEEEE. The V segment lost 1 base and the J segment 5 bases; nucleotides outside the gene matches: 14. CDR3 length: 19 amino acids. For the CDR3, the DNA is TGTGCCAGCAGCTTGATTCAGGGAACCGGGACTAGCGCTACCGGGGAGCTGTTTTTT. Protein sequence: CASSLIQGTGTSATGELFF.

This clonotype came up a few times. The V and J genes are TRBV6-1 and TRBJ2-2; D remains unclear. The V gene lost 3 bases and the J gene lost 6 bases, with 8 bases spanning the gap. There are 13 residues in the CDR3. Germline V gene data show CDR1 as MNHNS and CDR2 as SASEGT. The CDR3, as DNA: TGTGCCAGCAGTGAGTCCCGGTCCGGGGAGCTGTTTTTT. It is translated as CASSESRSGELFF.